The present T cell receptor beta chain was sequenced within a study of T cell responses to AZD1222 COVID-19 vaccine. General study findings and limits: Distributed over spike, vaccine-associated CD4 TCRs predominated at 160-218 and 743-854. Sampled repertoires all dated from after the peak T cell response. Within unmutated variant regions lay the reported targets of nearly half of spike-specific TCRs.

V was cut by 1 base and J by 3 bases, with 13 bases left in between. Germline values: CDR1 SGHAT, CDR2 FQNNGV. The CDR3 contains 15 residues. As concerns this clone: Its antigen is still unknown.

TCRdb's copy holds only in-frame clones and misses some; the assay was immunoSEQ multiplex PCR. The sample contains 110,000 to 150,000 clones, around nine tenths of which appear only once. The rearrangement uses TRBV11-2 and TRBJ2-7, with TRBD2 as a possible D gene (6 bases). The sample in question was peripheral blood, obtained on day 0 of AZD1222 vaccination. The clonotype originates from an adult in good health. The chain's CDR3 is CASSLAAGTLYEQYF. The CDR3 DNA follows: TGTGCCAGCAGCTTAGCCGCGGGAACCCTCTACGAGCAGTACTTC.